This T cell receptor beta chain appears in the sequencing data of a study of cytomegalovirus exposure and HLA in healthy donors. Germline assignment: CDR1 SEHNR and CDR2 FQNEAQ (reference sequence). V was cut by 3 bases and J by 7 bases, with 12 bases left in between. The CDR3 sequence is 14 residues long. Study-wide results and caveats: Sequence variants that were highly shared formed a cluster that was likely a sequencing artifact. Roughly even sequencing depth across donors was the assumption behind the presence/absence analyses. The authors later linked a missense DCLRE1C variant to TCR beta V- and J-gene trimming. Upon later analysis, HLA-associated TCR beta chains proved more clonally expanded than other, equally common chains.

Amplification used 60 Vbeta primers and 13 Jbeta primers. TCRdb keeps only in-frame clones here, not all; method: immunoSEQ multiplex PCR. This table holds 120,000 to 150,000 clones, roughly three quarters found once. Points on this clone: Its antigen remains unknown.

Sequenced input: PBMCs. V is TRBV7-9 and J is TRBJ2-2, with D hard to call. The TCR was taken from a woman aged 35 to 49 in good health and CMV-seronegative. CDR3 loop: CASSFTQPGGELFF. The CDR3 DNA reads TGTGCCAGCAGCTTCACCCAGCCGGGCGGGGAGCTGTTTTTT.